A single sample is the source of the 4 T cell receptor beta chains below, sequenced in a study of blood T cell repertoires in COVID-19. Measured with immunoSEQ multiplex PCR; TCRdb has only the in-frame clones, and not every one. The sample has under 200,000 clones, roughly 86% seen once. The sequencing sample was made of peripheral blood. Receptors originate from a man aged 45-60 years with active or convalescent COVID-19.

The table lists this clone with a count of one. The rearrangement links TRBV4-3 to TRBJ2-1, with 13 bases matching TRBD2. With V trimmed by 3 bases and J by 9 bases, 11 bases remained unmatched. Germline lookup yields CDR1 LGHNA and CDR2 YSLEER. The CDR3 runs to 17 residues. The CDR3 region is CASSQALLAGGPGEQFF. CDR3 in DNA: TGCGCCAGCAGCCAGGCCCTACTAGCGGGAGGGCCGGGTGAGCAGTTCTTC.

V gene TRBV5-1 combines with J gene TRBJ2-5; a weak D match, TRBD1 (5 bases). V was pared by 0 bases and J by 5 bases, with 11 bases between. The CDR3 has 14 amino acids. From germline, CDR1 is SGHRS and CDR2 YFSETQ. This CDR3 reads CASSLGTLGETQYF. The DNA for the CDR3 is TGCGCCAGCAGCTTGGGGACATTAGGGGAGACCCAGTACTTC.

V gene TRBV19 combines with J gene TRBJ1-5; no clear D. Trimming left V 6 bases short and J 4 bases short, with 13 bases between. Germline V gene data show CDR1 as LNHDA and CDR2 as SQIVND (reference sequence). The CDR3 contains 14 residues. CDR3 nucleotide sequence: TGTGCCAGTAGCACGACCGGAGGGAATCAGCCCCAGCATTTT. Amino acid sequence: CASSTTGGNQPQHF.

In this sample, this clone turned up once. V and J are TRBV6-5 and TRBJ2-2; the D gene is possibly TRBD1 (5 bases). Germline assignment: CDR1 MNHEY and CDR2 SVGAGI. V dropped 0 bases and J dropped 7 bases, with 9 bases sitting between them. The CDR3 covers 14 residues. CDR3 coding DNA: TGTGCCAGCAGTTACTCGGCAGGGAACGGGGAGCTGTTTTTT. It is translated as CASSYSAGNGELFF.